This T cell receptor beta chain was obtained from a study of blood T cell repertoires in COVID-19. Study at large: The United States, Italy and Spain provided the acute and convalescent COVID-19 samples. Sources were T cells, B-cell-depleted T cells, or PBMCs; the material itself was cDNA or gDNA.

Per the original data handling: Amplification from reference gene primers served as the basis for estimated nucleated cell counts. The repertoire was sequenced with immunoSEQ multiplex PCR; TCRdb's copy has only in-frame clones and lacks some. V and J calls and clone size are as listed in that table; D and trimming were resolved from the DNA. The data hold tens of thousands of clones, with about four fifths observed a single time. The CDR3 runs 16 residues. CDR1 and CDR2 from the germline V gene are SGHRS and YFSETQ. V was pared by 0 bases and J by 5 bases, with 14 bases between. The sequenced material came from peripheral blood. This chain uses TRBV5-1 with TRBJ2-2; D perhaps matches TRBD2 (6 bases). The TCR was taken from a man in his sixties or seventies with acute or convalescent COVID-19. Here the CDR3 DNA reads TGCGCCAGCAGCTTGGCGGCGCGGGAAGGGACCGGGGAGCTGTTTTTT. Translating gives CASSLAAREGTGELFF.